The 29 T cell receptor beta chains below come from one sample, sequenced in a study of CD8 T cells in Susac syndrome. Random hexamers were used to reverse transcribe the RNA input (about 0.45 to 1 ug). TCRdb reprocessed the immunoSEQ multiplex PCR reads via MiXCR and lists one record per CDR3 protein. The table includes about 300,000 distinct CDR3 sequences, 70% to 90% detected once. Sequencing was carried out using CD8+ T cells from PBMCs. All receptors come from a human donor with multiple sclerosis.

This chain links TRBV2 with TRBJ2-1, with D unresolved. This CDR3 has 13 residues. Germline-derived CDR1 and CDR2 are SNHLY and FYNNEI. V was pared by 4 bases and J by 7 bases, with 11 bases between. This CDR3 reads CASSVTWVNEQFF. DNA for the CDR3: TGTGCCAGCAGTGTAACGTGGGTGAATGAGCAGTTCTTC.

CDR3 residues: CASSVASLAGTGELFF. In nucleotides, the CDR3 is TGTGCCAGCAGCGTAGCGTCTCTAGCGGGCACCGGGGAGCTGTTTTTT. The chain is built from TRBV9 and TRBJ2-2; 8 bases line up with TRBD2. Germline V CDR1 and CDR2: SGDLS, YYNGEE. This CDR3 region has 16 residues. Germline trimming cut 0 bases from V and 4 bases from J; bases unmatched to any gene: 5.

This clonotype has a single count. V and J are TRBV13 and TRBJ2-1; D is perhaps TRBD1 (6 bases). The CDR3 contains 16 residues. Deletions cut 5 bases from V and 6 bases from J, with 20 bases between. In germline, CDR1 is PRHDT, CDR2 FYEKMQ (reference sequence). CDR3 sequence (DNA): TGTGCCAGCAGCATCCAAGCTATGACAGGACTCAATGAGCAGTTCTTC. Translation: CASSIQAMTGLNEQFF.

The V and J genes are TRBV29-1 and TRBJ2-2; weak D call: TRBD2 (5 bases). Deletions cut 4 bases from V and 4 bases from J, with 13 bases between. Germline-derived CDR1 and CDR2 are SQVTM and ANQGSEA. This CDR3 comprises 14 residues. The CDR3 DNA follows: TGCAGCGTTGTAGCCGGGGTGGGCACCGGGGAGCTGTTTTTT. Protein product: CSVVAGVGTGELFF.

The chain couples TRBV24-1 to TRBJ1-4, with D possibly TRBD1 on 5 matching bases. CDR1 KGHDR and CDR2 SFDVKD come from the germline V gene. Trimming stripped 5 bases from V and 0 bases from J, with 12 bases between. The CDR3 is 16 residues long. The CDR3 bases are TGTGCCACCAGTGCAGGGAGCCAAACAACTAATGAAAAACTGTTTTTT. This translates into CATSAGSQTTNEKLFF.

The chain uses TRBV18 and TRBJ2-7; D perhaps matches TRBD2 (5 bases). V gave up 6 bases and J gave up 6 bases, with 12 bases separating them. This CDR3 contains 12 residues. Germline V CDR1 and CDR2: KGHSH, LQKENI. CDR3 DNA sequence: TGTGCCAGCTCTAAGGCGGGTGTCGAGCAGTACTTC. Its translation is CASSKAGVEQYF.

The gene calls are TRBV5-6 and TRBJ2-4; D possibly corresponds to TRBD2 (6 bases). V was shortened by 4 bases and J by 5 bases, with 10 bases between the two germline ends. There are 13 residues in the CDR3. CDR1 and CDR2 from the germline V gene are SGHDT and YYEEEE. Here the CDR3 reads CASSIGSQNIQYF. The CDR3 coding sequence is TGTGCCAGCAGCATCGGGAGCCAAAACATTCAGTACTTC.

This CDR3 is CASSPPGGPLGETQYF. CDR3 coding DNA: TGTGCCAGCAGCCCCCCGGGTGGCCCCCTTGGAGAGACCCAGTACTTC. The rearrangement uses TRBV11-2 and TRBJ2-5; D gene unclear. Germline-derived CDR1 and CDR2 are SGHAT and FQNNGV. CDR3 length equals 16 residues. Trimming shortened V by 5 bases and J by 4 bases, and 20 bases separated the two germline ends.

The V gene is TRBV14, the J gene TRBJ2-1; either TRBD1 or TRBD2 may fit D (5 bases each). V lost 0 bases to trimming and J lost 6 bases, with 15 bases between them. In germline, CDR1 is SGHDN, CDR2 FVKESK. There are 16 residues in the CDR3. CDR3 sequence (DNA): TGTGCCAGCAGCCAAGATAGAACGGGAAGGGGCAATGAGCAGTTCTTC. Its translation: CASSQDRTGRGNEQFF. The variable domain in full, completed from reference TRBV14 and TRBJ2-1, reads EAGVTQFPSHSVIEKGQTVTLRCDPISGHDNLYWYRRVMGKEIKFLLHFVKESKQDESGMPNNRFLAERTGGTYSTLKVQPAELEDSGVYFCASSQDRTGRGNEQFFGPGTRLTVL.

J is TRBJ2-1 and V is TRBV12-3 or TRBV12-4; 11 bases line up with TRBD2. CDR3 length equals 15 residues. Trimming cost V 8 bases and J 9 bases; bases outside gene matches: 12. The CDR3 here is CASLGLAGGSAEQFF. The CDR3 DNA reads as TGTGCCAGCCTAGGGCTAGCGGGAGGAAGTGCTGAGCAGTTCTTC.

This rearrangement joins TRBV20-1 to TRBJ2-5; TRBD2 matches 12 bases. The trim removed 6 bases at V and 0 bases at J, leaving 17 bases unmatched. The germline V gene encodes CDR1 DFQATT and CDR2 SNEGSKA (reference sequence). This CDR3 is 19 amino acids long. CDR3 DNA: TGCAGTGCCAGGGGCACCCTAGCGGGAGGGCCCGAAAACCAAGAGACCCAGTACTTC. This gives the protein CSARGTLAGGPENQETQYF.

The V call is TRBV7-2, the J call TRBJ2-5; 7 nucleotides line up with TRBD2. V lost 3 bases, J lost 4 bases, and 8 bases stayed unmatched. The CDR3 extends over 15 amino acids. Germline assignment: CDR1 SGHTA and CDR2 FQGNSA. The CDR3 spells CASSFDIGGTETQYF. Written as DNA, the CDR3 is TGTGCCAGCAGCTTTGACATCGGGGGGACAGAGACCCAGTACTTC.

V is TRBV28 and J is TRBJ2-1; TRBD2 aligns across 10 bases. The V segment lost 8 bases and the J segment 8 bases; nucleotides outside the gene matches: 3. This CDR3 has 12 residues. Germline CDR1 is MDHEN and CDR2 is SYDVKM. Here the CDR3 reads CASASGSDEQFF. The CDR3, as DNA: TGTGCCAGCGCTAGCGGGAGCGATGAGCAGTTCTTC.

The CDR3 loop is CASSQDPGGATEAFF. DNA of the CDR3: TGTGCCAGCAGCCAAGATCCAGGGGGTGCAACTGAAGCTTTCTTT. The chain has TRBV4-2 and TRBJ1-1, with 7 bases aligning to TRBD1. Trimming at V came to 0 bases and at J to 5 bases, leaving 6 bases not matched to a gene. Germline CDR1 and CDR2: LGHNA and YNFKEQ. This CDR3 has 15 amino acids.

V is TRBV19 and J is TRBJ2-5; 10 bases match TRBD1. Germline values: CDR1 LNHDA, CDR2 SQIVND (reference sequence). V dropped 10 bases and J dropped 4; count of bases not matched to a gene: 6. This CDR3 contains 13 residues. In DNA form, the CDR3 reads TGTGCCACGGGACAGGGGAGCCCAGAGACCCAGTACTTC. It is translated as CATGQGSPETQYF.

This clonotype was picked up one time. This chain connects TRBV5-8 to TRBJ1-1, with no clear D. Germline V gene sequence: CDR1 SGHTS, CDR2 YDEGEE. Trimming took 2 bases from V and 6 from J, leaving 8 bases between them. This CDR3 spans 12 amino acids. In nucleotides, the CDR3 is TGTGCCAGCAGCTTACCACGTGCTGAAGCTTTCTTT. Its protein is CASSLPRAEAFF.

The V gene is TRBV11-2, the J gene TRBJ1-1; the D is unclear. V lost 5 bases and J lost 6, with 13 bases in between. Germline CDR1 is SGHAT and CDR2 is FQNNGV. The CDR3 runs to 13 residues. This CDR3 is CASSPRVGAEAFF. The DNA for the CDR3 is TGTGCCAGCAGCCCGAGGGTTGGTGCTGAAGCTTTCTTT. The full variable domain, with the rest looked up from reference TRBV11-2 and TRBJ1-1, is EAGVAQSPRYKIIEKRQSVAFWCNPISGHATLYWYQQILGQGPKLLIQFQNNGVVDDSQLPKDRFSAERLKGVDSTLKIQPAKLEDSAVYLCASSPRVGAEAFFGQGTRLTVV.

V gene TRBV7-2 combines with J gene TRBJ2-7; the D is unclear. V was clipped by 1 base and J by 5 bases, with 6 bases between them. Germline CDR1 reads SGHTA; CDR2 reads FQGNSA. This CDR3 has 12 amino acids. CDR3 protein: CASSLVADEQYF. The CDR3 bases are TGTGCCAGCAGCTTAGTCGCAGACGAGCAGTACTTC.

The CDR3 DNA reads TGCGCCAGCAGCTCCTTCCATCAGCCCCAGCATTTT. Translating gives CASSSFHQPQHF. V is TRBV4-3 and J is TRBJ1-5, with no clear D. Germline-derived CDR1 and CDR2 are LGHNA and YSLEER. Trimming removed 5 bases at V and 5 bases at J, with 7 bases between. There are 12 residues in the CDR3.

The chain carries TRBV7-2 and TRBJ2-7; D could derive from TRBD1 or TRBD2 (5 bases each). The CDR3 consists of 15 residues. Trimming took off 4 bases at V and 3 bases at J, with 16 bases between the two ends. Germline assignment: CDR1 SGHTA and CDR2 FQGNSA. CDR3 nucleotide sequence: TGTGCCAGCAGCTCAGGTCCGGGACCGAGCTACGAGCAGTACTTC. Protein sequence: CASSSGPGPSYEQYF.

The V call is TRBV11-2, the J call TRBJ1-3; D is unresolved. This CDR3 contains 14 residues. CDR1 and CDR2 from the germline V gene are SGHAT and FQNNGV. Deletions cut 6 bases from V and 0 bases from J, with 9 bases between. CDR3 bases: TGTGCCAGCAGAATCAGGAGCTCTGGAAACACCATATATTTT. Protein: CASRIRSSGNTIYF. Together with reference TRBV11-2 and TRBJ1-3, the CDR3 gives the full variable domain: EAGVAQSPRYKIIEKRQSVAFWCNPISGHATLYWYQQILGQGPKLLIQFQNNGVVDDSQLPKDRFSAERLKGVDSTLKIQPAKLEDSAVYLCASRIRSSGNTIYFGEGSWLTVV.

The CDR3 DNA follows: TGTGCCAGCTGGCGGGGGGGATACGAGCAGTACTTC. The encoded protein is CASWRGGYEQYF. This chain connects TRBV27 to TRBJ2-7; 9 nucleotides align to TRBD2. J was trimmed by 4 bases and V by 8 bases; bases with no gene match: 3. This CDR3 region has 12 residues. In germline, CDR1 is MNHEY, CDR2 SMNVEV (reference sequence).

The chain carries TRBV29-1 and TRBJ2-3; 10 nucleotides match TRBD2. There are 14 residues in the CDR3. The germline V gene encodes CDR1 SQVTM and CDR2 ANQGSEA. J was trimmed by 0 bases and V by 6 bases; bases with no gene match: 3. CDR3 nucleotide sequence: TGCAGCGTGAGAGCGGGGGGGAGCACAGATACGCAGTATTTT. Its protein is CSVRAGGSTDTQYF.

The chain uses TRBV7-9 and TRBJ2-7; 8 nucleotides match TRBD1. V was pared by 5 bases and J by 5 bases, with 8 bases of the junction left unmatched. CDR1 and CDR2 from the germline V gene are SEHNR and FQNEAQ (reference sequence). This CDR3 is built from 14 residues. CDR3 sequence (DNA): TGTGCCAGCAGCACAGGGACAGGACTGCACGAGCAGTACTTC. This sequence encodes CASSTGTGLHEQYF.

The rearrangement uses TRBV11-2 and TRBJ2-3; 12 bases map to TRBD2. The CDR3 spans 17 residues. Germline CDR1 and CDR2: SGHAT and FQNNGV. The ends lost 5 bases at V and 1 base at J; junction bases unmatched: 7. The CDR3 is CASSPKTSGGGTDTQYF. For the CDR3, the DNA is TGTGCCAGCAGCCCGAAGACTAGCGGGGGAGGCACAGATACGCAGTATTTT.

This chain connects TRBV7-9 to TRBJ2-5; 11 positions agree with TRBD2. Germline CDR1 reads SEHNR; CDR2 reads FQNEAQ (reference sequence). This CDR3 has 17 amino acids. V shed 1 base and J 4 bases; nucleotides not matched to a gene: 8. The CDR3 DNA reads as TGTGCCAGCAGCTTAGTCCCTAGCGGGGGGCCCGGAGAGACCCAGTACTTC. This translates into CASSLVPSGGPGETQYF.

The chain joins TRBV12-3 or TRBV12-4 to TRBJ2-7; D is unresolved. The CDR3 consists of 12 residues. V lost 5 bases and J lost 5, with 10 bases in between. CDR3 in DNA: TGTGCCAGCAGTCGACCAGCTAACGAGCAGTACTTC. It yields the protein CASSRPANEQYF.

The rearrangement uses TRBV7-9 and TRBJ2-5; either TRBD1 or TRBD2 may fit D (7 bases each). The CDR3 loop spans 16 amino acids. V was shortened by 5 bases and J by 3 bases, with 19 bases between the two germline ends. Per germline, CDR1 SEHNR and CDR2 FQNEAQ (reference sequence). The CDR3 DNA reads as TGTGCCAGCAGCCCACCCACAGGGGAGGGGGAAGAGACCCAGTACTTC. This gives the protein CASSPPTGEGEETQYF. Combining the CDR3 with reference TRBV7-9 and TRBJ2-5 gives the whole variable domain DTGVSQNPRHKITKRGQNVTFRCDPISEHNRLYWYRQTLGQGPEFLTYFQNEAQLEKSRLLSDRFSAERPKGSFSTLEIQRTEQGDSAMYLCASSPPTGEGEETQYFGPGTRLLVL.

The DNA for the CDR3 is TGTGCCAGCACCCAAACAGGGCGGGTTGCCTACGAGCAGTACTTC. Translation gives CASTQTGRVAYEQYF. The V gene is TRBV12-3 or TRBV12-4, the J gene TRBJ2-7; TRBD1 is a possible D gene (6 bases). The V and J ends lost 7 bases and 2 bases respectively, with 18 bases between them. The CDR3 length is 15 residues.